This TCR beta chain was sequenced for a study of blood T cell repertoires in COVID-19. Study-wide background: COVID-19 samples from acute and convalescent phases originated in the United States, Italy and Spain. Sample material is recorded as cDNA or gDNA derived from T cells, B-cell-depleted T cells, or PBMCs.

Original handling: Cell counts per sample came from amplifying reference gene primers. The assay was immunoSEQ multiplex PCR, and TCRdb's table has in-frame clones only and misses some. The DNA gave D and trimming, while V, J and clone size come from that table. This sample has 110,000 to 150,000 clones, with more than 75% found just once. This CDR3 comprises 16 residues. J lost 4 bases, V lost 2 bases, and 4 bases had no gene match. Germline CDR1 SGHRS, CDR2 YFSETQ. Sequencing was performed on peripheral blood. The TCR sequence derives from a human donor in a cohort sampled during active COVID-19. V and J are TRBV5-1 and TRBJ2-5, with TRBD2 identical over 14 bases. CDR3 nucleotides: TGCGCCAGCAGCTTCACGGGACTAGCGGGAGCAGAGACCCAGTACTTC. Residues: CASSFTGLAGAETQYF.